This record concerns one TCR beta chain sequence. Germline-derived CDR1 and CDR2 are SGHTA and FQGNSA. CDR3 length: 15 residues. V lost 5 bases and J lost 1; bases outside the gene matches: 4. Treatment described: 19 received Ad26.COV2.S at low or high dose, single or two shots; roughly five received placebo; per-sample allocation not given. Samples came from day 63 after the first vaccine or placebo injection. This record belongs to a study of Ad26.COV2.S vaccination and SARS-CoV-2 variants. Clones were sequenced by immunoSEQ multiplex PCR, and TCRdb holds only the in-frame ones, with some missing. Among about 400,000 clones, 92% were seen once, and the ten largest hold about 1.6%.

Sequencing used peripheral blood, obtained in a trial of Ad26.COV2.S vaccine versus placebo. This clonotype originated in a person aged 18-65 years who received the Ad26.COV2.S COVID-19 vaccine or a placebo. This rearrangement joins TRBV7-2 to TRBJ2-7, with TRBD2 identical over 11 bases. The CDR3 DNA follows: TGTGCCAGCAGCAAGCGACTAGCGGGGTCCTACGAGCAGTACTTC. The encoded protein is CASSKRLAGSYEQYF.